This T cell receptor beta chain is drawn from a study of T-cell memory formation after mild COVID-19. The CDR3 consists of 14 residues. The germline gives CDR1 SGHRS, CDR2 YFSETQ. V was cut by 0 bases and J by 5 bases, with 11 bases left in between. TCRdb analysed the 5' RACE reads with MiXCR anew, one entry per CDR3 protein. The data contain over 150,000 distinct CDR3 sequences, about 18% of them seen just once; the ten biggest clones take up 3.9%. This clonotype was detected only a few times. This clonotype was sampled from a man aged 18 to 29 who had mild COVID-19 (a few samples of this study predate the infection). Cell type and time point are not known. This chain uses TRBV5-1 with TRBJ2-5, with a tentative D call TRBD1 (6 bases). The sample taken for sequencing was PBMCs or a T cell subset sorted from them (not recorded which). CDR3 nucleotide sequence: TGCGCCAGCAGCTTGGGACAGGACGGGGAGACCCAGTACTTC. Encoded protein: CASSLGQDGETQYF.